The 10 T cell receptor beta chains below all came from one sample that was sequenced in a study of shared clonotypes between healthy human individuals (TCRdb year 2020). CD8 naive samples were obtained by positive selection for CCR7 among CD45RO-negative cells, yielding a CD45RA+CCR7+ population from which TemRA cells were excluded. The library was produced with the immunoSEQ multiplex PCR assay. Drawn from immuneACCESS, this table holds only the in-frame rearrangements with V and J called that TCRdb kept. Clones are partly lost; checked studies trace under half to an unresolved V gene and leave the rest unexplained. The sample has hundreds of thousands of clones on record, 95% of them singletons. Jointly, the top ten make up about 0.11% of the sample. Material for sequencing was naive CD8+ T cells sorted from blood. Explained via the paper, the cell subset or site label denotes: CD45RA+CCR7+. The receptors stem from a woman aged 25-40 years in good health.

This sequence joins TRBV28 and TRBJ2-7; TRBD1 agrees at 12 bases. Germline assignment: CDR1 MDHEN and CDR2 SYDVKM. V trimming: 6 bases; J trimming: 6 bases; junction bases outside the gene matches: 12. This CDR3 is 16 amino acids long. The CDR3 nucleotides are TGTGCCAGCAGCTTTGTCTCCCCGGGACAGGGGGCCGAGCAGTACTTC. This encodes CASSFVSPGQGAEQYF.

V usage is TRBV7-9 and J usage is TRBJ2-5; 7 positions agree with TRBD2. This CDR3 comprises 14 residues. CDR1 is SEHNR, CDR2 FQNEAQ, per germline (reference sequence). With V trimmed by 5 bases and J by 5 bases, 8 bases remained unmatched. CDR3 in amino acids: CASSGGGARETQYF. The CDR3 nucleotides are TGTGCCAGCAGCGGGGGAGGGGCACGGGAGACCCAGTACTTC.

V and J are TRBV25-1 and TRBJ2-5, with D perhaps matching TRBD1 (6 bases). The closer fit of TRBJ2-7 to the DNA end suggests the J call may be wrong. This CDR3 has 12 residues. The germline gives CDR1 MGHDK, CDR2 SYGVNS. CDR3 sequence: CASGQSSYEQYF. Here the CDR3 DNA reads TGTGCCAGCGGACAGAGCTCCTACGAGCAGTACTTC.

This rearrangement joins TRBV7-2 to TRBJ1-1, with TRBD1 as a possible D gene (6 bases). The CDR3 runs 15 residues. Germline V gene lookup returns CDR1 SGHTA and CDR2 FQGNSA. V dropped 5 bases and J dropped 4 bases, with 17 bases sitting between them. CDR3 nucleotides: TGTGCCAGCAGCCATACGCACAGGGCTAGCACTGAAGCTTTCTTT. Protein sequence: CASSHTHRASTEAFF.

V gene TRBV10-3 combines with J gene TRBJ1-1, with D unresolved. V lost 0 bases and J 6 bases, leaving 11 bases between the germline ends. There are 14 residues in the CDR3. Per the germline V gene, CDR1 is ENHRY and CDR2 is SYGVKD. The CDR3 DNA reads TGTGCCATCAGTGAGTCGATTATGCTGGCTGAAGCTTTCTTT. Its translation is CAISESIMLAEAFF.

The V gene is TRBV19, the J gene TRBJ1-1; D gene uncertain. Germline V gives CDR1 LNHDA, CDR2 SQIVND (reference sequence). CDR3 length: 13 residues. V was trimmed by 4 bases and J by 5 bases, leaving 11 bases between them. The chain's CDR3 is CASSTSPQTEAFF. As DNA, the CDR3 is TGTGCCAGTAGTACCAGCCCCCAGACTGAAGCTTTCTTT.

The chain employs TRBV19 and TRBJ2-7; the D is unclear. V dropped 4 bases and J dropped 5 bases, with 15 bases sitting between them. CDR3 length: 14 amino acids. Per germline, CDR1 LNHDA and CDR2 SQIVND (reference sequence). The CDR3 region is CASSTRSAPHEQYF. CDR3 sequence (DNA): TGTGCCAGTAGTACCCGAAGTGCTCCCCACGAGCAGTACTTC.

V usage is TRBV19 and J usage is TRBJ2-7; the D gene could be TRBD1 or TRBD2 (5 bases each). CDR1 and CDR2 from the germline V gene are LNHDA and SQIVND (reference sequence). This CDR3 region has 15 residues. The V end lost 3 bases, the J end lost 1 base, and 13 bases lay between the germline ends. DNA of the CDR3: TGTGCCAGTAGTATCGTTACGTGGGGGTCCTACGAGCAGTACTTC. It translates to CASSIVTWGSYEQYF.

The rearrangement joins TRBV6-5 to TRBJ2-1; D is possibly TRBD1 (6 bases). The CDR3 runs to 16 residues. V dropped 0 bases and J dropped 4 bases, with 13 bases sitting between them. Germline CDR1 is MNHEY and CDR2 is SVGAGI. CDR3 nucleotide sequence: TGTGCCAGCAGTTACTCAGGAGAGGGGGAGTACAATGAGCAGTTCTTC. Its protein product is CASSYSGEGEYNEQFF.

This chain joins TRBV7-9 and TRBJ1-2; the match to TRBD1 covers 10 bases. Germline V lookup: CDR1 SEHNR, CDR2 FQNEAQ (reference sequence). The CDR3 extends over 15 amino acids. Trimming cost V 5 bases and J 2 bases; bases outside gene matches: 5. The chain's CDR3 is CASSAPGQGNYGYTF. Here the CDR3 DNA reads TGTGCCAGCAGCGCTCCGGGACAGGGGAACTATGGCTACACCTTC.